These 14 T cell receptor beta chains share one sample of origin, sequenced in a study of metastatic and nonmetastatic thyroid tumors. TCRdb re-clonotyped the PCR reads through MiXCR. The sample consists of tens of thousands of clones, around 28% of them appearing once. There were no patients who had received any treatment before thyroid surgery. Sequences were obtained from tumor tissue. These receptors came from a female donor with papillary thyroid cancer or a benign thyroid nodule (not recorded which). Some clones in this sample may be carry-over from other donors' samples.

This clone was observed many times. The rearrangement links TRBV9 to TRBJ1-3; a possible D gene is TRBD1 (6 bases). Trimming pared 5 bases from V and 0 bases from J, leaving 21 bases between. CDR1 is SGDLS, CDR2 YYNGEE, per germline. This CDR3 region has 18 residues. The CDR3 nucleotides are TGTGCCAGCAGACCCGGGGACACAGGGTTTGGCTCTGGAAACACCATATATTTT. Amino acids: CASRPGDTGFGSGNTIYF.

Many counts were recorded for this clone. The gene calls are TRBV7-2 and TRBJ1-5; D unresolved. Germline loops: CDR1 SGHTA, CDR2 FQGNSA. CDR3 size: 13 residues. V dropped 5 bases and J dropped 6 bases, with 11 bases sitting between them. DNA of the CDR3: TGTGCCAGCAGCCAATCGAAGGGTCAGCCCCAGCATTTT. Its protein product is CASSQSKGQPQHF.

This clone was counted at least ten times. The V and J genes are TRBV5-4 and TRBJ2-7; 14 nucleotides match TRBD2. Per the germline V gene, CDR1 is SGHNT and CDR2 is YYREEE (reference sequence). The length of the CDR3 is 17 residues. V trimming: 3 bases; J trimming: 2 bases; junction bases outside the gene matches: 7. This CDR3 reads CASSSGLAGVQPYEQYF. DNA for the CDR3: TGTGCCAGCAGCTCGGGACTAGCGGGGGTTCAACCCTACGAGCAGTACTTC.

This clone appeared many times. V and J are TRBV5-6 and TRBJ1-2, with unresolved D. V lost 4 bases and J 7 bases, leaving 8 bases between the germline ends. Per the germline V gene, CDR1 is SGHDT and CDR2 is YYEEEE. The CDR3 is made up of 11 amino acids. DNA for the CDR3: TGTGCCAGCAGCGCGAGAGTTGGCTACACCTTC. It is translated as CASSARVGYTF.

This clone was recorded at least ten times. The rearrangement uses TRBV7-9 and TRBJ1-6; TRBD1 matches at 9 bases. After removal of 1 base from V and 3 bases from J, the junction contained 4 bases not matched to a gene. CDR1 is SEHNR and CDR2 is FQNEAQ in the germline V gene (reference sequence). This CDR3 spans 17 amino acids. This chain's CDR3 is CASSLGTGALYNSPLHF. In DNA form, the CDR3 reads TGTGCCAGCAGCTTAGGGACAGGGGCCCTCTATAATTCACCCCTCCACTTT.

V is TRBV6-1 and J is TRBJ2-1, with a weak D call TRBD2 (6 bases). Trimming took off 7 bases at V and 9 bases at J, with 19 bases between the two ends. There are 14 residues in the CDR3. Germline V gene lookup returns CDR1 MNHNS and CDR2 SASEGT. DNA of the CDR3: TGTGCCAGCAAAAAAGGGGTGACAGCGGGTGAGCAGTTCTTC. The encoded protein is CASKKGVTAGEQFF.

In this sample, this clone turned up many times. The V call is TRBV5-1, the J call TRBJ2-6, with D possibly TRBD1 on 5 matching bases. Germline lookup yields CDR1 SGHRS and CDR2 YFSETQ. The CDR3 runs 19 residues. V dropped 4 bases and J dropped 0 bases, with 20 bases sitting between them. The CDR3, as DNA: TGCGCCAGCAGCGGACCGACAGCAAGAAAGGTCTCTGGGGCCAACGTCCTGACTTTC. Protein: CASSGPTARKVSGANVLTF.

Relative to its sample, this clone is medium-sized. Written as DNA, the CDR3 is TGTGCCAGCAGCCCTAATTACGGGACGGGCCACGAGCAGTACTTC. It yields the protein CASSPNYGTGHEQYF. This chain uses TRBV6-2 or TRBV6-3 with TRBJ2-7; D tentatively fits TRBD1 or TRBD2 (5 bases each). The CDR3 runs 15 residues. The V gene's germline CDR1 is MNHEY and CDR2 SVGEGT. V was trimmed by 6 bases and J by 5 bases, leaving 20 bases between them.

The genes are TRBV14 and TRBJ2-3; the D gene is possibly TRBD2 (5 bases). This CDR3 spans 15 amino acids. With 1 base removed from V and 4 bases from J, the gap between germline ends came to 12 bases. CDR1 is SGHDN, CDR2 FVKESK, per germline. The CDR3 reads CASSQGGLKADTQYF. The CDR3 bases are TGTGCCAGCAGCCAAGGAGGGCTTAAGGCAGATACGCAGTATTTT.

Ten or more counts support this clone. J is TRBJ2-7 and V is TRBV30; D is undetermined. Looked up from germline, CDR1 is GTSNPN and CDR2 is SVGIG (reference sequence). Trimming took 0 bases from V and 3 from J, leaving 3 bases between them. This CDR3 has 11 residues. The CDR3 sequence is CAWSVLYEQYF. CDR3 DNA sequence: TGTGCCTGGAGTGTCCTCTACGAGCAGTACTTC.

In its sample, this clone was seen many times. The rearrangement uses TRBV20-1 and TRBJ1-5; D remains ambiguous. The V gene's germline CDR1 is DFQATT and CDR2 SNEGSKA (reference sequence). The CDR3 runs 14 residues. V was clipped by 0 bases and J by 0 bases, with 6 bases between them. CDR3 in DNA: TGCAGTGCTAGAGAACAGATTAGCAATCAGCCCCAGCATTTT. It specifies CSAREQISNQPQHF.

J is TRBJ1-1 and V is TRBV6-1; D perhaps matches TRBD1 (6 bases). The CDR3 extends over 15 amino acids. Trimming stripped 3 bases from V and 10 bases from J, with 21 bases between. Germline V lookup: CDR1 MNHNS, CDR2 SASEGT. DNA for the CDR3: TGTGCCAGCAGTGATCCCGGGGGGCCCTCAAAGTCAGCTTTCTTT. Encoded protein: CASSDPGGPSKSAFF.

In regard to this clone: An end of the junction does not agree with germline; a read error may underlie this. The V call is TRBV7-3, the J call TRBJ2-3; D not resolved. Germline V gene lookup returns CDR1 SGHTA and CDR2 FQGTGA. The CDR3 consists of 12 residues. CDR3 in amino acids: CASSLVTYTQYF. The CDR3 bases are TGTGCCAGCAGCTTAGTCACATATACGCAGTATTTT.

This chain uses TRBV6-2 or TRBV6-3 with TRBJ2-7; the D call may be TRBD1 or TRBD2 (5 bases each). The CDR3 length is 15 residues. The V gene's germline CDR1 is MNHEY and CDR2 SVGEGT. Deletions cut 7 bases from V and 5 bases from J, with 21 bases between. The CDR3 coding sequence is TGTGCCAGCATCCCTAATTACGGGACGTGCCACGAGCAGTACTTC. The encoded protein is CASIPNYGTCHEQYF.